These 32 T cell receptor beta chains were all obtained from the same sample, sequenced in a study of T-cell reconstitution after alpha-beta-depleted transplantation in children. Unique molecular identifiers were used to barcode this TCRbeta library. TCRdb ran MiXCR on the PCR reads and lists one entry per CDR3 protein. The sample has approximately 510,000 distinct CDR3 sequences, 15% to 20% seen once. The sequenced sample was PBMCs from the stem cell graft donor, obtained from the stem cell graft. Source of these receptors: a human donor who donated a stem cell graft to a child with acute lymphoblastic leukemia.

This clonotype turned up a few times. CDR3 protein: CASSLIGGRAWDTQYF. As DNA, the CDR3 is TGTGCCAGCAGCTTAATCGGCGGGAGGGCCTGGGATACGCAGTATTTT. The J gene is TRBJ2-3, the V gene TRBV7-3; TRBD2 aligns across 9 bases. V was pared by 1 base and J by 6 bases, with 8 bases of the junction left unmatched. Germline values: CDR1 SGHTA, CDR2 FQGTGA. There are 16 residues in the CDR3. Together with reference TRBV7-3 and TRBJ2-3, the CDR3 gives the full variable domain: GAGVSQTPSNKVTEKGKYVELRCDPISGHTALYWYRQSLGQGPEFLIYFQGTGAADDSGLPNDRFFAVRPEGSVSTLKIQRTERGDSAVYLCASSLIGGRAWDTQYFGPGTRLTVL.

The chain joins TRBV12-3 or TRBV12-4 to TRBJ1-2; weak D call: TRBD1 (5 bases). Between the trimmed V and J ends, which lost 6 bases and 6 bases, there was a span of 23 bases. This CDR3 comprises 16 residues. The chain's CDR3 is CASSPVPQAGWNGYTF. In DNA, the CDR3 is TGTGCCAGCAGCCCCGTACCACAGGCAGGGTGGAATGGCTACACCTTC.

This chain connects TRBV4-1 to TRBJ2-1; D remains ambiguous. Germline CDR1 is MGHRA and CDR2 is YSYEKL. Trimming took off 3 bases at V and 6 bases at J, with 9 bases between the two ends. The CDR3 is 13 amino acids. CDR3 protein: CASSHSSLNEQFF. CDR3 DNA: TGCGCCAGCAGCCACTCTTCCCTCAATGAGCAGTTCTTC.

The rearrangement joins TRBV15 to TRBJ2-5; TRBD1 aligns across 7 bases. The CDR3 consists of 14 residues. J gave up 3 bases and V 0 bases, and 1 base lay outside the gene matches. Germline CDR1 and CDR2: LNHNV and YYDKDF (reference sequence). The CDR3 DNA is TGTGCCACCAGCAGAGATGACAGGGAAGAGACCCAGTACTTC. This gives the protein CATSRDDREETQYF.

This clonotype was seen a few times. The CDR3 DNA reads TGTGCCAGCAGGGGGACTAGCGGGCACACCGGGGAGCTGTTTTTT. The encoded protein is CASRGTSGHTGELFF. V is TRBV12-3 or TRBV12-4 and J is TRBJ2-2; the match to TRBD2 covers 12 bases. The CDR3 extends over 15 amino acids. The ends lost 6 bases at V and 3 bases at J; junction bases unmatched: 2.

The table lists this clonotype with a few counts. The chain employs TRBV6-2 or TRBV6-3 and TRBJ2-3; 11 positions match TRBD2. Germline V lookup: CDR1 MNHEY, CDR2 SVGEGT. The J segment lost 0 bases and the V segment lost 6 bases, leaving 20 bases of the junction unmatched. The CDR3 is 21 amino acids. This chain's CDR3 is CASSPDPTLAGAGTSTDTQYF. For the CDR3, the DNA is TGTGCCAGCAGCCCTGATCCAACACTAGCGGGAGCTGGAACTAGCACAGATACGCAGTATTTT.

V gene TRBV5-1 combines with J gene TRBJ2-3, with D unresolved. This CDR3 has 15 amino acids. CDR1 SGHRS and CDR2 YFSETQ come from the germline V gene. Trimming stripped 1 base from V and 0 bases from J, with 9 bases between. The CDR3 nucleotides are TGCGCCAGCAGCTTGATCCCTGAGAGCACAGATACGCAGTATTTT. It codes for CASSLIPESTDTQYF.

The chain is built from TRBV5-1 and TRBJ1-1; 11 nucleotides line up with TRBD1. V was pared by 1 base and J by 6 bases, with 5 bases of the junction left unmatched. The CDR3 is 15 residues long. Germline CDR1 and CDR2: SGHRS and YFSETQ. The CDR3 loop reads CASSLTDRGLAEAFF. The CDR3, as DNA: TGCGCCAGCAGCTTGACGGACAGGGGGCTGGCTGAAGCTTTCTTT.

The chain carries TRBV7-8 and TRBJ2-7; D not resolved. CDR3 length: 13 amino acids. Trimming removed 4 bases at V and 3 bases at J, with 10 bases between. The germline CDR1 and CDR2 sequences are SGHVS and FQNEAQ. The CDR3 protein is CASSSPVYYEQYF. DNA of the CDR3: TGTGCCAGCAGCTCTCCAGTTTACTACGAGCAGTACTTC.

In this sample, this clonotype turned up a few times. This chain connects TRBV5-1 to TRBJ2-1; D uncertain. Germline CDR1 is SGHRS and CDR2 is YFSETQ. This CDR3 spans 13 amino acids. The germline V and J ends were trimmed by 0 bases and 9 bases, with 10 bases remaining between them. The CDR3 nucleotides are TGCGCCAGCAGCTTGGGGGCAGCTCTTGAGCAGTTCTTC. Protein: CASSLGAALEQFF.

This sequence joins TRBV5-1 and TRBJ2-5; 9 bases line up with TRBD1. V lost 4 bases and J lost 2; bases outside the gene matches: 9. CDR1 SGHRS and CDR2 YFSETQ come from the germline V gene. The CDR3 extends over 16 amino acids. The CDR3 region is CASSARGQGGQETQYF. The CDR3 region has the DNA TGCGCCAGCAGCGCAAGGGGACAGGGCGGACAAGAGACCCAGTACTTC.

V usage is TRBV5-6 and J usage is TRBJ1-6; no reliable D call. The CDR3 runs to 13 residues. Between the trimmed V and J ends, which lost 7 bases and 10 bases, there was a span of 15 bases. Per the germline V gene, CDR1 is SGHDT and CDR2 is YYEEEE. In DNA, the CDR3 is TGTGCCAGCGGAACCGGGGAAAGGTCACCCCTCCACTTT. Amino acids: CASGTGERSPLHF.

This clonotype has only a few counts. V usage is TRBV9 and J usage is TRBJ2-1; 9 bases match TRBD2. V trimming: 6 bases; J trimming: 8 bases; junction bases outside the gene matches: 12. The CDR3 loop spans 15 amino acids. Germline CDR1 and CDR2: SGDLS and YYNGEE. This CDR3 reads CASTSGARGIYEQFF. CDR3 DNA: TGTGCCAGCACTAGCGGGGCCAGGGGAATCTATGAGCAGTTCTTC. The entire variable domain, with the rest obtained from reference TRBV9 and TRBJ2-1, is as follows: DSGVTQTPKHLITATGQRVTLRCSPRSGDLSVYWYQQSLDQGLQFLIQYYNGEERAKGNILERFSAQQFPDLHSELNLSSLELGDSALYFCASTSGARGIYEQFFGPGTRLTVL.

The CDR3 DNA reads TGCAGCGTTGCCGAGAAGTCGAAGCAGTACTTC. Translation gives CSVAEKSKQYF. The chain recombines TRBV29-1 with TRBJ2-7, with D uncertain. V lost 4 bases, J lost 8 bases, and 12 bases lay in between. The germline CDR1 and CDR2 sequences are SQVTM and ANQGSEA. CDR3 length: 11 amino acids.

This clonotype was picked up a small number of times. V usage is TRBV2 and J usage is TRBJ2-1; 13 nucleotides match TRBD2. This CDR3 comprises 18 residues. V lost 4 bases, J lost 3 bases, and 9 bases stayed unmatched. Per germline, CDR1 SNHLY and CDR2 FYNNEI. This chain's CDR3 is CASSAGTSGTGRYNEQFF. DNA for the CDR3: TGTGCCAGCAGTGCCGGGACTAGCGGGACCGGCCGCTACAATGAGCAGTTCTTC.

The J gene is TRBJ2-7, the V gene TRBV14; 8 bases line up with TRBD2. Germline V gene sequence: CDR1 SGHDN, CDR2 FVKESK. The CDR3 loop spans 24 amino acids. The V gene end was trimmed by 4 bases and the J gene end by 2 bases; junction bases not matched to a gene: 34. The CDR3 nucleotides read TGTGCCAGCAGCCCCGTTAATTTCTCTGGATCCGGGACTAGTCCACGAGTACTCACCTACGAGCAGTACTTC. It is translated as CASSPVNFSGSGTSPRVLTYEQYF.

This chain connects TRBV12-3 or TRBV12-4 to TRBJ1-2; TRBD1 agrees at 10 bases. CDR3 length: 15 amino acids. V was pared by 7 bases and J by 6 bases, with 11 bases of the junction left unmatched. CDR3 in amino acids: CASTPGGTGVNGYTF. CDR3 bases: TGTGCCAGCACCCCGGGGGGGACAGGGGTTAATGGCTACACCTTC.

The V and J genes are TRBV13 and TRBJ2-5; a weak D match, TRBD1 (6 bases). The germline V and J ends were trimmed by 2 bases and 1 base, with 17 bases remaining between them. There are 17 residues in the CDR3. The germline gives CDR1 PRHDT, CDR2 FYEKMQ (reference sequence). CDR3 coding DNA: TGTGCCAGCAGCTTAAGGACGGCAGGGGCGATCCAAGAGACCCAGTACTTC. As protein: CASSLRTAGAIQETQYF.

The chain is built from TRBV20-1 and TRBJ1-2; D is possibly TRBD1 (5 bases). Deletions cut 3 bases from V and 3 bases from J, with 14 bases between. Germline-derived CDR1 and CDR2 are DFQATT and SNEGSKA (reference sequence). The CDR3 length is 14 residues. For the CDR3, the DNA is TGCAGTGCTAGGCGGGAGGGGACTGACTATGGCTACACCTTC. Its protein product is CSARREGTDYGYTF.

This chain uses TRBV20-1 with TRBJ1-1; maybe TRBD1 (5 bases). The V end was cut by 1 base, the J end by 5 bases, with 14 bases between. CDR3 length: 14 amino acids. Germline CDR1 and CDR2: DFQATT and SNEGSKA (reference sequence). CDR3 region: CSARGRGGNTEAFF. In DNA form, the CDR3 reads TGCAGTGCTAGAGGCCGGGGGGGGAATACTGAAGCTTTCTTT.

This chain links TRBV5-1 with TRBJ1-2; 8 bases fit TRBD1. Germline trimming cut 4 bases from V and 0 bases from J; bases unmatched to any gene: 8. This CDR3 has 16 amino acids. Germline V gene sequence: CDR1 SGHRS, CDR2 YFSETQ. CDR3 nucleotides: TGCGCCAGCAGCGCCACAGGGGGGCCAACTAACTATGGCTACACCTTC. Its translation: CASSATGGPTNYGYTF.

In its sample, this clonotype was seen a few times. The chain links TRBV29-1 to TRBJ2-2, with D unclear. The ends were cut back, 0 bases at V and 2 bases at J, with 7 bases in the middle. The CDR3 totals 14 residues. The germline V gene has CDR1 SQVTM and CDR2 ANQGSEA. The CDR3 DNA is TGCAGCGTTGAAGACGGTACTAACACCGGGGAGCTGTTTTTT. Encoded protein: CSVEDGTNTGELFF.

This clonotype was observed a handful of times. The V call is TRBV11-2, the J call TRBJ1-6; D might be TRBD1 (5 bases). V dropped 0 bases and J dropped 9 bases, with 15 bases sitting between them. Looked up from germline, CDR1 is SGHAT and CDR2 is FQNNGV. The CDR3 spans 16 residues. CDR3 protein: CASSLDPGATASPLHF. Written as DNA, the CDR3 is TGTGCCAGCAGCTTAGATCCTGGGGCGACAGCTTCACCCCTCCACTTT.

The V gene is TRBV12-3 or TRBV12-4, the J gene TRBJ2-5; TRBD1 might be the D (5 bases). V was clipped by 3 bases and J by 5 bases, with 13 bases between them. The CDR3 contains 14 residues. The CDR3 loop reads CASSLAGNLETQYF. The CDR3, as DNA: TGTGCCAGCAGTTTGGCAGGGAACCTGGAGACCCAGTACTTC.

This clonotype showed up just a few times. CDR3 residues: CASSTGDRTLPQHF. The CDR3, as DNA: TGTGCCAGCAGTACGGGGGACCGCACTCTGCCCCAGCATTTT. J is TRBJ1-5 and V is TRBV6-1; TRBD1 might be the D (5 bases). The CDR3 is 14 amino acids. V was cut by 5 bases and J by 9 bases, with 17 bases left in between. The germline gives CDR1 MNHNS, CDR2 SASEGT.

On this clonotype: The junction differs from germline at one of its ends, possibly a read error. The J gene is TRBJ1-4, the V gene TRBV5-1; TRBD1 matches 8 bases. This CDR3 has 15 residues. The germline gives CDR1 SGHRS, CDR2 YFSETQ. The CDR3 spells CASSPGQDPNENLFF. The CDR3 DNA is TGCGCCAGCAGCCCGGGACAGGATCCGAATGAAAACCTGTTTTTT.

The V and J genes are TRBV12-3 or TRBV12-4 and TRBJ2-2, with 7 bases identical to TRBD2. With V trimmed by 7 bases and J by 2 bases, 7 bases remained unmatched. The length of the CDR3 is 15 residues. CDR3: CASKERGLNTGELFF. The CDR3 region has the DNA TGTGCCAGCAAAGAGCGGGGATTAAACACCGGGGAGCTGTTTTTT.

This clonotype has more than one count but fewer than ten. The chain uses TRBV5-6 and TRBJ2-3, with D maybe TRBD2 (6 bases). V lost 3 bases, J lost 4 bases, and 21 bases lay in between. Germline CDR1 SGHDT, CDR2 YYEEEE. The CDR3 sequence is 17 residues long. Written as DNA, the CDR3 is TGTGCCAGCAGCTCGGGACCGACGCGGGGTCTCTCAGATACGCAGTATTTT. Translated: CASSSGPTRGLSDTQYF.

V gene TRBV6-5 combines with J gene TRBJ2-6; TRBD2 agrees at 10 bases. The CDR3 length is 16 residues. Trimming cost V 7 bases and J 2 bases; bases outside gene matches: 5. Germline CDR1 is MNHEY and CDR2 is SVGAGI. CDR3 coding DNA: TGTGCCAGCAAAAGGCTAGCGGGAGCTGGGGCCAACGTCCTGACTTTC. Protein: CASKRLAGAGANVLTF.

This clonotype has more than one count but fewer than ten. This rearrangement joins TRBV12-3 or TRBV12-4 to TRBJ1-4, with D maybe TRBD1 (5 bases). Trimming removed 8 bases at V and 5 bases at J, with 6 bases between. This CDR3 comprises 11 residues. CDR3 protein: CASGGNEKLFF. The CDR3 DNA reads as TGTGCCAGCGGGGGAAATGAAAAACTGTTTTTT.

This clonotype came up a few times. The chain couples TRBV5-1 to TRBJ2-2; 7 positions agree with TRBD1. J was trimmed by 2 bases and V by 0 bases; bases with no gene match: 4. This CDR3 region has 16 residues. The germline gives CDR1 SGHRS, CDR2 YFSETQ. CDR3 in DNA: TGCGCCAGCAGCTTGGCCAGGACAGGAAACACCGGGGAGCTGTTTTTT. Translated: CASSLARTGNTGELFF.

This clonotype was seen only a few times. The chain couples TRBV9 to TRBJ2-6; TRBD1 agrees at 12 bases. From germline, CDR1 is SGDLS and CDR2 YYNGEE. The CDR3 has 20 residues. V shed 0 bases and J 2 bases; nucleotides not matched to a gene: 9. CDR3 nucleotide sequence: TGTGCCAGCAGCGTAGGCCCCCCGGGGACAGGGGGCCCTGGGGCCAACGTCCTGACTTTC. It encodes CASSVGPPGTGGPGANVLTF.